This T cell receptor (beta chain) was documented in a study of T cells in Graves' hyperthyroidism and ophthalmopathy. RNA transcripts gave rise to amplified TCR beta CDR3 regions. An initial round of RT-PCR targeting the TCR CDR3 relied on the HTBI primer set. TCRdb redid the calling of the multiplex PCR reads with MiXCR, one entry per CDR3 protein. This table has hundreds of thousands of distinct CDR3 sequences, under 20% appearing once. This clonotype was found many times. What it binds is not known. Overall study results and limits: Blood held most thyroid clonotypes expanded above 0.001 frequency.

Graves' hyperthyroidism without ophthalmopathy progression within 18 months was termed stable. Diagnoses rested on clinical symptoms, serum thyroxine and TRAb, thyroid ultrasound and orbital computed tomography. This CDR3 contains 16 residues. Germline V lookup: CDR1 SGHNT, CDR2 YENEEA. Trimming left V 0 bases short and J 2 bases short, with 13 bases between. This receptor was identified in a woman aged 30 to 39 with Graves' hyperthyroidism. Input material: blood. The genes are TRBV11-3 and TRBJ1-2, with D tentatively TRBD1 (5 bases). The CDR3 DNA sequence: TGTGCCAGCAGCTTAGAGATATGGGGGTTAAACTATGGCTACACCTTC. Translated: CASSLEIWGLNYGYTF.